This T cell receptor (beta chain) was sequenced in a study of T cells in Graves' hyperthyroidism and ophthalmopathy. Broader study findings: The model anticipated ophthalmopathy a median about 7 months pre-onset.

Hyperthyroidism in the patients, aged 18 to 65, was newly diagnosed and under 2 months in duration. PBMCs came from about 10 ml fresh peripheral blood. This CDR3 region has 16 residues. J was trimmed by 8 bases and V by 4 bases; bases with no gene match: 8. In germline, CDR1 is SGHTS, CDR2 YDEGEE. Of note for this clonotype: Its antigen remains unidentified.

Regions amplified from RNA transcripts were the TCR beta CDR3 regions. Primed by the HTBI set, a first-round RT-PCR was run on the TCR CDR3. TCRdb ran MiXCR on the multiplex PCR reads and lists one entry per CDR3 protein. The data contain fewer than 550,000 distinct CDR3 sequences, 15% to 18% of them singletons. The source of this sequence is a woman between 18 and 29 years old with Graves' hyperthyroidism. The sample was blood. This chain joins TRBV5-8 and TRBJ2-2, with TRBD2 identical over 13 bases. The CDR3 here is CASSTGTSGAFGELFF. The CDR3 DNA reads as TGTGCCAGCAGCACAGGGACTAGCGGGGCGTTTGGGGAGCTGTTTTTT. The variable domain in full, with the rest retrieved from reference TRBV5-8 and TRBJ2-2, is EAGVTQSPTHLIKTRGQQATLRCSPISGHTSVYWYQQALGLGLQFLLWYDEGEERNRGNFPPRFSGRQFPNYSSELNVNALELEDSALYLCASSTGTSGAFGELFFGEGSRLTVL.